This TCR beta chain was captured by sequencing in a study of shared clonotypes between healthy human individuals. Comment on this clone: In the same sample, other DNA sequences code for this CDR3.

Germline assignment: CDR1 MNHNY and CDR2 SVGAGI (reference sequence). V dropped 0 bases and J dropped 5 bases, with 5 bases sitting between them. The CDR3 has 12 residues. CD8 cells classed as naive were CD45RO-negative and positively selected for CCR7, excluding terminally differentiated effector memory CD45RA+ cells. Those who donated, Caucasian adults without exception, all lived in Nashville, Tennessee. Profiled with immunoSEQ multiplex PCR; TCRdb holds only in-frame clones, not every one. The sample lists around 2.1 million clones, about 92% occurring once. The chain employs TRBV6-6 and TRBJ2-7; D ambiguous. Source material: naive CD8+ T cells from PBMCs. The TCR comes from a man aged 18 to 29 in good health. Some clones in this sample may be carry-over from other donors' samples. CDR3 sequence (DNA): TGTGCCAGCAGTTACTCTCGGAACGAGCAGTACTTC. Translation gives CASSYSRNEQYF.